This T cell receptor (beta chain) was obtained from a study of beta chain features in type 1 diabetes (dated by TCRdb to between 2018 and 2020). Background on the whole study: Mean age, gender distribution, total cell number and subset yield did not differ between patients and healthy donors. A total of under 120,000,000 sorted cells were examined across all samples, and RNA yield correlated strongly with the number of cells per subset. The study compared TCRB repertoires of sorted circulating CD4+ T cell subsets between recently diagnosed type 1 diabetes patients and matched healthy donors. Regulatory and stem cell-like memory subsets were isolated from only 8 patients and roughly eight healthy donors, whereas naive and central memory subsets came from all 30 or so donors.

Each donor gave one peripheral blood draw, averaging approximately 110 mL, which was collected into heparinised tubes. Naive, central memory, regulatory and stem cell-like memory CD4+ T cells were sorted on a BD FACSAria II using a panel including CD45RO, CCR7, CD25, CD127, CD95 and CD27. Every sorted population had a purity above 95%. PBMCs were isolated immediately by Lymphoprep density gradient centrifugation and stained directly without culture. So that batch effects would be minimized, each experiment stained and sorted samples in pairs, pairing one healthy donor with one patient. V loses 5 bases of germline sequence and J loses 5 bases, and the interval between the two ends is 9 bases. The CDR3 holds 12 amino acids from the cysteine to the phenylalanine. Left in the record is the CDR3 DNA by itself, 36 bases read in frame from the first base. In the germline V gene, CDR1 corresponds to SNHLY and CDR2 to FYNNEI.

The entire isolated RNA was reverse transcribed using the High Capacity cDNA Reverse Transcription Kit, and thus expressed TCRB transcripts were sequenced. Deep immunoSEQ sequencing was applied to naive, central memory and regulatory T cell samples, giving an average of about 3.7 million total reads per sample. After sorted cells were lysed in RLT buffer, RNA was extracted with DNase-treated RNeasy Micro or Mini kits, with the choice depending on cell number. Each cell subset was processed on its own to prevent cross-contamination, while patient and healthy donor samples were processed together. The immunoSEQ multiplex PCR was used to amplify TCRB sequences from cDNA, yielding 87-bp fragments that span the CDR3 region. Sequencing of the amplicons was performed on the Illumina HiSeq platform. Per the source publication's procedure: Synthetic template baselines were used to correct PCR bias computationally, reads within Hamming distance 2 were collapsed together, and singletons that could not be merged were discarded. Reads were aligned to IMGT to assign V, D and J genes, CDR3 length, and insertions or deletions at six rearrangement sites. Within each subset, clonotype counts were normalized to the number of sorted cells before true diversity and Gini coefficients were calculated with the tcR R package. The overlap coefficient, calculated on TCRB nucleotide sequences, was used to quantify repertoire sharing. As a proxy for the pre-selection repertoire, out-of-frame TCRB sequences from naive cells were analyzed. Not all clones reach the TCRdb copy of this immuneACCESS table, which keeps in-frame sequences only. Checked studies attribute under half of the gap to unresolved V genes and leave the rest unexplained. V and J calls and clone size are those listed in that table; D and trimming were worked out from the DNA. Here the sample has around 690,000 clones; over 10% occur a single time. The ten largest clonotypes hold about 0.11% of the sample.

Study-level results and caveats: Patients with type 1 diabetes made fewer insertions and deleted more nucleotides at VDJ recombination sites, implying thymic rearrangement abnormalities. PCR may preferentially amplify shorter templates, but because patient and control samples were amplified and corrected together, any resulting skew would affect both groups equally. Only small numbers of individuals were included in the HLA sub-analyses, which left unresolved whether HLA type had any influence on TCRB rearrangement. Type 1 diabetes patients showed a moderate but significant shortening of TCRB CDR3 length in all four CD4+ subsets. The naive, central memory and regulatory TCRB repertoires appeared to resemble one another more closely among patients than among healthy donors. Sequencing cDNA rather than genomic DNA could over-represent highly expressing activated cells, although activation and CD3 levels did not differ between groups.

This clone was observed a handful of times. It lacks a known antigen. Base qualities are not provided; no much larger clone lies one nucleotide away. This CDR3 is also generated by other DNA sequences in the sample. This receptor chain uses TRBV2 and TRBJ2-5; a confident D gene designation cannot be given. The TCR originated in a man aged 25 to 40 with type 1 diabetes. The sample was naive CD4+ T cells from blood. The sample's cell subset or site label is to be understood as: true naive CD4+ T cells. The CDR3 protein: CASSRGRETQYF. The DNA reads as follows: TGTGCCAGCAGTAGAGGTCGGGAGACCCAGTACTTC.